This TCR beta chain was documented in a study of T cells after somatic rescue of genetic block. Of note for this clone: Additional DNA sequences in this sample encode the identical CDR3.

Method: immunoSEQ multiplex PCR; TCRdb's copy keeps in-frame clones and lacks some. The table records 88,000 or so clones, over 80% of them present only once. V lost 2 bases to trimming and J lost 2 bases, with 6 bases between them. Germline CDR1 reads KGHSH; CDR2 reads LQKENI. The CDR3 runs 13 residues. The receptor's source is a woman under 30. Sequenced: peripheral blood mononuclear cells (PBMCs). V is TRBV18 and J is TRBJ1-2; possible D gene TRBD1, 5 bases. The CDR3 protein is CASSPGDNYGYTF. As DNA, the CDR3 is TGTGCCAGCTCACCAGGGGACAACTATGGCTACACCTTC.